The 21 T cell receptor beta chains listed next were all sequenced from one sample in a study of T cells after yellow fever vaccination. A single record per CDR3 protein comes from TCRdb applying MiXCR to the 5' RACE reads. This table has approximately 22,000 distinct CDR3 sequences, 5.2% appearing once. This specimen was PBMCs, either bulk or a sorted T-cell subset (CD4+, CD8+, memory, or dextramer-sorted; not recorded which), taken approximately 40 days after the first yellow fever vaccination. The source of these receptors is a man aged 18 to 29 who received the YFV17D yellow fever vaccine.

This clonotype was seen ten or more times. This chain connects TRBV20-1 to TRBJ2-1; unclear D gene. CDR3 size: 14 residues. Per the germline V gene, CDR1 is DFQATT and CDR2 is SNEGSKA (reference sequence). V gave up 3 bases and J gave up 5 bases, with 14 bases separating them. CDR3 in DNA: TGCAGTGCTAGGATTGGGCCTCACGACAATGAGCAGTTCTTC. Translated: CSARIGPHDNEQFF.

The table lists this clonotype with many counts. The rearrangement joins TRBV6-2 or TRBV6-3 to TRBJ1-5, with D possibly matching TRBD1 (5 bases). CDR1 is MNHEY and CDR2 is SVGEGT in the germline V gene. The CDR3 sequence is 14 residues long. The V gene lost 5 bases and the J gene lost 3 bases, with 11 bases spanning the gap. Written as DNA, the CDR3 is TGTGCCAGCAGTCGGGGCTCTCACAATCAGCCCCAGCATTTT. It specifies CASSRGSHNQPQHF.

This clonotype was recorded at least ten times. This chain links TRBV18 with TRBJ2-1, with D hard to call. V shed 4 bases and J shed 6 bases, with 4 bases lying between them. The CDR3 length is 11 residues. Germline assignment: CDR1 KGHSH and CDR2 LQKENI. CDR3 nucleotide sequence: TGTGCCAGCTCACTTTCCAATGAGCAGTTCTTC. It specifies CASSLSNEQFF.

In its sample, this clonotype was seen many times. The V call is TRBV19, the J call TRBJ2-3; 8 bases match TRBD2. Germline trimming cut 6 bases from V and 2 bases from J; bases unmatched to any gene: 10. The CDR3 is 16 residues long. Per germline, CDR1 LNHDA and CDR2 SQIVND (reference sequence). The CDR3 reads CASSAGGASATDTQYF. The CDR3 nucleotides are TGTGCCAGTAGCGCCGGGGGGGCCTCCGCCACAGATACGCAGTATTTT. The full variable domain, in which reference TRBV19 and TRBJ2-3 provide the parts outside the CDR3, is DGGITQSPKYLFRKEGQNVTLSCEQNLNHDAMYWYRQDPGQGLRLIYYSQIVNDFQKGDIAEGYSVSREKKESFPLTVTSAQKNPTAFYLCASSAGGASATDTQYFGPGTRLTVL.

This clonotype was observed a handful of times. CDR3 sequence: CSARASGPLDEKLFF. The CDR3 coding sequence is TGCAGTGCTAGAGCCTCCGGGCCCCTTGATGAAAAACTGTTTTTT. V gene TRBV20-1 combines with J gene TRBJ1-4, with no clear D. The CDR3 spans 15 residues. The germline CDR1 and CDR2 sequences are DFQATT and SNEGSKA (reference sequence). The V end was cut by 1 base, the J end by 6 bases, with 15 bases between.

In the case of this clonotype: This may be a read error: a much more frequent sequence differs by one nucleotide. The V and J genes are TRBV7-2 and TRBJ2-7, with D perhaps matching TRBD1 or TRBD2 (6 bases each). The CDR3 contains 14 residues. Germline V gene lookup returns CDR1 SGHTA and CDR2 FQGNSA. In DNA form, the CDR3 reads TGTGCCTGCAGCTTAGCGGCAGGGGCCTACGAGCAGTACGTC. Translated: CACSLAAGAYEQYV.

In this sample, this clonotype turned up many times. The rearrangement uses TRBV5-1 and TRBJ1-1, with a weak D call TRBD1 (5 bases). The CDR3 has 15 amino acids. CDR1 and CDR2 from the germline V gene are SGHRS and YFSETQ. Deletions cut 4 bases from V and 4 bases from J, with 17 bases between. As DNA, the CDR3 is TGCGCCAGCAGCGTGGGGGAGGAGGGCGGCACTGAAGCTTTCTTT. Its translation: CASSVGEEGGTEAFF. Variable domain in full (rest from reference TRBV5-1 and TRBJ1-1): KAGVTQTPRYLIKTRGQQVTLSCSPISGHRSVSWYQQTPGQGLQFLFEYFSETQRNKGNFPGRFSGRQFSNSRSEMNVSTLELGDSALYLCASSVGEEGGTEAFFGQGTRLTVV.

There are many counts of this clonotype. The gene calls are TRBV7-2 and TRBJ2-7; D is unclear. The CDR3 has 13 amino acids. CDR1 and CDR2 from the germline V gene are SGHTA and FQGNSA. The V end was cut by 1 base, the J end by 5 bases, with 9 bases between. The DNA of the CDR3 is TGTGCCAGCAGCTTAGAAGGGATCCACGAGCAGTACTTC. Protein product: CASSLEGIHEQYF.

This clonotype has a count of ten or more. The chain recombines TRBV3-1 with TRBJ2-1; 7 bases line up with TRBD2. Germline loops: CDR1 LGHDT, CDR2 YNNKEL (reference sequence). The CDR3 is made up of 13 amino acids. V lost 0 bases to trimming and J lost 15 bases; unmatched junction nucleotides: 8. The chain's CDR3 is CASSQDPQREGFF. CDR3 in DNA: TGTGCCAGCAGCCAAGATCCCCAAAGGGAGGGGTTCTTC.

This clonotype was recorded at least ten times. This sequence joins TRBV7-2 and TRBJ2-5, with D perhaps TRBD1 (6 bases). This CDR3 contains 13 residues. Trimming took off 5 bases at V and 2 bases at J, with 9 bases between the two ends. Germline V lookup: CDR1 SGHTA, CDR2 FQGNSA. In DNA form, the CDR3 reads TGTGCCAGCAGCGGGGGCCCTCAAGAGACCCAGTACTTC. Its translation: CASSGGPQETQYF.

As DNA, the CDR3 is TGCGCCAGCAGCCAAGGCGATAGCACAGATACGCAGTATTTT. This codes for CASSQGDSTDTQYF. The genes are TRBV4-3 and TRBJ2-3; D is unresolved. The CDR3 is made up of 14 amino acids. V was trimmed by 1 base and J by 0 bases, leaving 5 bases between them. Germline-derived CDR1 and CDR2 are LGHNA and YSLEER.

This clonotype was detected many times. The chain employs TRBV2 and TRBJ2-5; D perhaps matches TRBD2 (6 bases). CDR3 size: 12 residues. Trimming took off 6 bases at V and 5 bases at J, with 10 bases between the two ends. Germline assignment: CDR1 SNHLY and CDR2 FYNNEI. The CDR3 DNA sequence: TGTGCCAGCAGCGCGGGGTCGGAGACCCAGTACTTC. This sequence encodes CASSAGSETQYF.

This clonotype was observed many times. V and J are TRBV6-4 and TRBJ2-1, with 9 positions matching TRBD2. Germline CDR1 is MRHNA and CDR2 is SNTAGT. The CDR3 is 18 residues long. V lost 6 bases to trimming and J lost 10 bases; unmatched junction nucleotides: 22. DNA for the CDR3: TGTGCCAGCAGCCAATACCCTAGCGGGGCCTCCCTTGGATGGGAGCAGTTCTTC. This gives the protein CASSQYPSGASLGWEQFF.

This clonotype was counted many times. The V call is TRBV11-2, the J call TRBJ1-6; no definite D call. This CDR3 comprises 14 residues. Germline V gene data show CDR1 as SGHAT and CDR2 as FQNNGV. Deletions cut 11 bases from V and 6 bases from J, with 17 bases between. CDR3 coding DNA: TGTGCCTCCCGAGCCGGCAGAACTAATTCACCCCTCCACTTT. This gives the protein CASRAGRTNSPLHF. The full variable domain, completed using reference TRBV11-2 and TRBJ1-6, is EAGVAQSPRYKIIEKRQSVAFWCNPISGHATLYWYQQILGQGPKLLIQFQNNGVVDDSQLPKDRFSAERLKGVDSTLKIQPAKLEDSAVYLCASRAGRTNSPLHFGNGTRLTVT.

This clonotype was observed a handful of times. This chain joins TRBV6-1 and TRBJ2-7; D possibly uses TRBD1 or TRBD2 (5 bases each). Germline-derived CDR1 and CDR2 are MNHNS and SASEGT. V lost 6 bases and J 2 bases, leaving 11 bases between the germline ends. CDR3 length: 13 amino acids. CDR3 coding DNA: TGTGCCAGCAGAAAGAGGGGCCCCTACGAGCAGTACTTC. Protein sequence: CASRKRGPYEQYF.

In its sample, this clonotype was seen many times. The CDR3 nucleotides are TGTGCCAGCAGCTTAAGGGGGCTTGGCAATCAGCCCCAGCATTTT. Its protein product is CASSLRGLGNQPQHF. The chain is built from TRBV7-8 and TRBJ1-5; 7 bases map to TRBD1. In germline, CDR1 is SGHVS, CDR2 FQNEAQ. The trim removed 2 bases at V and 2 bases at J, leaving 3 bases unmatched. The CDR3 consists of 15 residues.

Ten or more counts support this clonotype. V usage is TRBV6-5 and J usage is TRBJ2-7; no reliable D call. Germline assignment: CDR1 MNHEY and CDR2 SVGAGI. The CDR3 sequence is 17 residues long. V lost 0 bases, J lost 3 bases, and 18 bases lay in between. The CDR3 nucleotides are TGTGCCAGCAGTTACTCCCCCGGACCGGCTGAACACTACGAGCAGTACTTC. Amino acids: CASSYSPGPAEHYEQYF.

A note on this clonotype: A much larger clone differs from this one at a single base, so this may be a read error. This chain uses TRBV12-3 or TRBV12-4 with TRBJ1-5; 8 nucleotides agree with TRBD1. The CDR3 is 16 residues long. The CDR3 protein is CASSSNQGASKQPQHF. The CDR3 nucleotides read TGTGCCAGCAGTTCTAATCAGGGGGCTAGCAAGCAGCCCCAGCATTTT.

This clonotype showed up many times. The V call is TRBV6-1, the J call TRBJ2-7; D possibly corresponds to TRBD2 (6 bases). Germline V gene lookup returns CDR1 MNHNS and CDR2 SASEGT. V lost 0 bases, J lost 5 bases, and 8 bases lay in between. This CDR3 is built from 13 residues. The DNA for the CDR3 is TGTGCCAGCAGTGAAGCGAAGCGGGACGAGCAGTACTTC. Encoded protein: CASSEAKRDEQYF.

Worth noting for this clonotype: A read error may be the cause here, since a much bigger clone is one base away. Likely a read error: the CDR3 ends without its conserved phenylalanine or tryptophan. The V gene is TRBV11-1, the J gene TRBJ2-5; D not certain. The CDR3 has 11 residues. Germline V gene data show CDR1 as SGHAT and CDR2 as FQDESV (reference sequence). Deletions cut 1 base from V and 7 bases from J, with 4 bases between. The CDR3 reads CASSLVGTQYS. CDR3 DNA: TGTGCCAGCAGCTTAGTGGGGACCCAGTACTCC.

This clonotype showed up many times. The CDR3 sequence is CASTPRDYGYTF. The CDR3 coding sequence is TGTGCCAGCACCCCCAGGGACTATGGCTACACCTTC. The chain has TRBV6-6 and TRBJ1-2; D is perhaps TRBD1 (5 bases). The CDR3 totals 12 residues. The germline CDR1 and CDR2 sequences are MNHNY and SVGAGI (reference sequence). Trimming left V 7 bases short and J 3 bases short, with 9 bases between.